Sequencing of this T cell receptor beta chain was carried out in a study of chemoradiotherapy in HPV16-positive cancers (dated by TCRdb to between 2022 and 2023). Broadly, across the study: Using functional T-cell assays on cells from a couple of HPV16-positive patients, the researchers defined candidate HPV-specific T-cell clones and common TCR motifs. Whether T-cell immunity against the HPV oncoproteins E6 and E7 changes during chemoradiotherapy and whether survival is affected by this immunity were examined in the study. Next, the candidate HPV-specific TCRs and motifs were followed in TCR repertoires from around 90 patients with HPV-related cancers.

Notes on this clone: No cognate antigen has been identified for it. The record has no base qualities; no much larger clone is one base away.

The investigation overall reported the following: The functional definition of HPV-specific T cells came from only a couple of HPV16-positive patients, and the survival association was reported for HPV16-positive patients. Among HPV16-positive patients, expansion of HPV-responsive T cells during chemoradiotherapy was associated with better recurrence-free survival. Expansion of candidate HPV-specific clones and E7-related TCR motifs was observed in the tumor microenvironment during treatment, whereas no such expansion was observed for non-HPV-specific T cells.

According to the germline V gene, CDR1 reads WSHSY and CDR2 reads SAAADI. V is shortened by 1 base, J by 1 base, and the region joining them spans 7 bases. Measured from the cysteine to the phenylalanine, the CDR3 is 14 residues long. The CDR3 DNA has 42 bases and is translated from base 1. Preparation of the library involved the immunoSEQ multiplex PCR assay. TCRdb took this table from immuneACCESS and kept in-frame rearrangements with V and J called. Such tables lack part of the clones; where checked against another copy, unresolved V genes explain under half of the gap, and the rest is unexplained. Across this sample there are approximately 15,000 clones, with roughly nine tenths seen only once. 3.5% to 4.5% of the sample comes from the top ten. Repertoires were sampled repeatedly over the course of chemoradiotherapy, so clonal expansion could be followed in the tumor microenvironment.

The source was tumor tissue, collected from a patient who underwent chemoradiotherapy. This TCR was recovered from a human donor with HPV-associated anogenital cancer. The receptor chain draws on TRBV10-2 and TRBJ1-1; the D gene is unclear. The DNA sequence is as follows: TGCGCCAGCAGTGAGTATAGAGGGAACACTGAAGCTTTCTTT. Its translation reads: CASSEYRGNTEAFF.